This TCR beta chain was documented in a study of OX40 agonist ivuxolimab in advanced cancers. Overall study context: Treatment received earlier with anti-PD-1, anti-PD-L1 or anti-CTLA-4 agents was allowed, and approximately 44% had some. Study-wide points: The authors did not determine the antigen specificity of the expanded peripheral T cells.

A note on this clone: Its matching antigen is unknown.

Trimming pared 6 bases from V and 2 bases from J, leaving 5 bases between. The CDR3 covers 13 residues. Germline values: CDR1 MNHNS, CDR2 SASEGT. Method: immunoSEQ multiplex PCR; TCRdb's copy keeps in-frame clones and lacks some. The top ten hold 0.55% to 0.8% of the sample, which has roughly 62,000 clones, around 90% seen once. The sequence came from an adult with an advanced solid tumor such as melanoma, head and neck, liver or kidney cancer. The chain combines TRBV6-1 with TRBJ2-6; unclear D gene. The sample in question was CD4+ or CD8+ T cells sorted from blood, obtained in a trial of the OX40 agonist ivuxolimab. The CDR3 DNA is TGTGCCAGCAGGGGAACTGGGGCCAACGTCCTGACTTTC. This gives the protein CASRGTGANVLTF.